This TCR beta chain was sequenced in a study of blood T cell repertoires in COVID-19. About the research overall: PBMCs, B-cell-depleted T cells, or T cells were the source of the cDNA or gDNA that made up the material.

Recruits, aged about 18 to 95 years, lived in approximately 26 US areas. Allocation to cohorts depended on clinical history reported by the participants. Exposed participants came across a COVID-19 case within 2 weeks before study entry. The repertoire was sequenced with immunoSEQ multiplex PCR; TCRdb's copy has only in-frame clones and lacks some. The table lists approximately 300,000 clones, more than 85% of them singletons. This receptor was obtained from a woman aged 25 to 45 who had been exposed to COVID-19. The source material was PBMCs or T cells enriched from blood (not recorded which).

The CDR3 spells CASSNRQVSGYTF. The DNA of the CDR3 is TGTGCCAGCAGTAATCGACAGGTCTCCGGCTACACCTTC. This rearrangement joins TRBV6-2 or TRBV6-3 to TRBJ1-2; D possibly corresponds to TRBD1 (6 bases). This CDR3 spans 13 amino acids. The ends were cut back, 5 bases at V and 8 bases at J, with 15 bases in the middle. CDR1 MNHEY and CDR2 SVGEGT come from the germline V gene.